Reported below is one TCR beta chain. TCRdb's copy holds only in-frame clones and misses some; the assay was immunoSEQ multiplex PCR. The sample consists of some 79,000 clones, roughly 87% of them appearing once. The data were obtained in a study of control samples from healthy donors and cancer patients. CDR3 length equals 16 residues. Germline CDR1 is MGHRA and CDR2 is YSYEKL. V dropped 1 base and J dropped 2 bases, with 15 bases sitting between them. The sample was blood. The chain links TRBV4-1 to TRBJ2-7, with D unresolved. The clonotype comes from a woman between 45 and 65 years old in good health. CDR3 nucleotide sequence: TGCGCCAGCAGCCAAGGTCGAATTGGCAGGACCTACGAGCAGTACTTC. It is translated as CASSQGRIGRTYEQYF.